These 28 T cell receptor beta chains originate from one sample sequenced in a study of blood T cells in healthy people across ages. Then a second PCR, running about 6 to 12 cycles, was carried out with a sample-barcoded 5' primer and a J-beta primer mix. TCRdb reanalysed the 5' RACE reads using MiXCR and keeps one entry per CDR3 protein. The table shows around 1,800,000 distinct CDR3 sequences, with roughly two fifths occurring only once. Material for sequencing was blood. These receptors came from a human donor in good health.

This chain uses TRBV20-1 with TRBJ1-5, with D possibly matching TRBD1 (5 bases). In germline, CDR1 is DFQATT, CDR2 SNEGSKA (reference sequence). This CDR3 has 15 amino acids. Trimming stripped 5 bases from V and 0 bases from J, with 14 bases between. CDR3 coding DNA: TGCAGTGCTCTCGACAGTCCGTATAGCAATCAGCCCCAGCATTTT. Translation: CSALDSPYSNQPQHF.

The chain couples TRBV7-9 to TRBJ1-4; D gene ambiguous. The germline V and J ends were trimmed by 3 bases and 0 bases, with 11 bases remaining between them. Germline V gives CDR1 SEHNR, CDR2 FQNEAQ (reference sequence). This CDR3 has 16 residues. CDR3 nucleotides: TGTGCCAGCAGCTTTCTTAACGGAGCAACTAATGAAAAACTGTTTTTT. Its protein is CASSFLNGATNEKLFF.

The chain couples TRBV12-3 or TRBV12-4 to TRBJ2-7; TRBD1 aligns across 8 bases. With the DNA end fitting TRBJ2-5 better, the J assignment may be wrong. The CDR3 extends over 14 amino acids. The CDR3 region is CASQYRGYGETQYF. CDR3 coding DNA: TGTGCCAGTCAATACAGGGGGTACGGGGAGACCCAGTACTTC.

The rearrangement uses TRBV10-3 and TRBJ1-1; D unresolved. The V gene's germline CDR1 is ENHRY and CDR2 SYGVKD. V was pared by 0 bases and J by 7 bases, with 9 bases between. There are 13 residues in the CDR3. The CDR3 region has the DNA TGTGCCATCAGTGAGTCCTTCCAGATTGAAGCTTTCTTT. Translated: CAISESFQIEAFF.

About this clonotype: Sequence at one end of the junction differs from germline and may be a read error. The rearrangement uses TRBV7-2 and TRBJ2-5, with no clear D. The CDR3 is 11 amino acids. Germline CDR1 is SGHTA and CDR2 is FQGNSA. DNA of the CDR3: TGTGCCAGCACACACGGAGAGTCCCAGTACTTC. It is translated as CASTHGESQYF.

The genes are TRBV28 and TRBJ2-7; TRBD1 might be the D (6 bases). V lost 6 bases and J lost 0, with 18 bases in between. This CDR3 contains 16 residues. Germline CDR1 and CDR2: MDHEN and SYDVKM. The CDR3 reads CASSQTKTGRSYEQYF. CDR3 in DNA: TGTGCCAGCAGCCAAACCAAGACAGGTCGCTCCTACGAGCAGTACTTC.

The rearrangement uses TRBV7-2 and TRBJ2-4; either TRBD1 or TRBD2 may fit D (5 bases each). The CDR3 has 14 residues. The V end lost 5 bases, the J end lost 7 bases, and 15 bases lay between the germline ends. Germline V gene sequence: CDR1 SGHTA, CDR2 FQGNSA. CDR3 region: CASSRTGTMNIQYF. The DNA for the CDR3 is TGTGCCAGCAGCCGAACCGGGACCATGAACATTCAGTACTTC. The whole variable domain, remainder taken from reference TRBV7-2 and TRBJ2-4, is GAGVSQSPSNKVTEKGKDVELRCDPISGHTALYWYRQSLGQGLEFLIYFQGNSAPDKSGLPSDRFSAERTGGSVSTLTIQRTQQEDSAVYLCASSRTGTMNIQYFGAGTRLSVL.

This clonotype was picked up a small number of times. The rearrangement uses TRBV11-2 and TRBJ2-3, with a weak D call TRBD2 (7 bases). CDR1 is SGHAT and CDR2 is FQNNGV in the germline V gene. Deletions cut 1 base from V and 0 bases from J, with 14 bases between. CDR3 length: 17 amino acids. This CDR3 is CASSLGRGGTSTDTQYF. The CDR3 DNA reads TGTGCCAGCAGCTTAGGGAGGGGGGGGACTAGCACAGATACGCAGTATTTT.

This clonotype was detected only a few times. This chain links TRBV9 with TRBJ2-3; TRBD2 matches 11 bases. V lost 2 bases and J lost 4; bases outside the gene matches: 3. This CDR3 spans 15 amino acids. Germline V gene sequence: CDR1 SGDLS, CDR2 YYNGEE. CDR3 DNA sequence: TGTGCCAGCAGCGTTAGCGGGGGGGCGTCAGATACGCAGTATTTT. Protein product: CASSVSGGASDTQYF.

This clonotype was detected a few times. This chain joins TRBV29-1 and TRBJ2-5; 7 bases line up with TRBD1. Per germline, CDR1 SQVTM and CDR2 ANQGSEA. This CDR3 comprises 16 residues. The V segment lost 1 base and the J segment 2 bases; nucleotides outside the gene matches: 10. The CDR3 reads CSVEAPPGQIQETQYF. The CDR3 DNA is TGCAGCGTTGAAGCCCCACCGGGACAGATACAAGAGACCCAGTACTTC. Full variable domain (remainder filled in from reference TRBV29-1 and TRBJ2-5): SAVISQKPSRDICQRGTSLTIQCQVDSQVTMMFWYRQQPGQSLTLIATANQGSEATYESGFVIDKFPISRPNLTFSTLTVSNMSPEDSSIYLCSVEAPPGQIQETQYFGPGTRLLVL.

Only a few counts were recorded for this clonotype. This chain joins TRBV7-6 and TRBJ2-3, with 14 bases that match TRBD2. The J segment lost 9 bases and the V segment lost 5 bases, leaving 13 bases of the junction unmatched. The CDR3 extends over 17 amino acids. Germline CDR1 is SGHVS and CDR2 is FNYEAQ. CDR3 nucleotides: TGTGCCAGCAGCCCGTGGGGACTAGCGGGGGCCCAATTCACGCAGTATTTT. Encoded protein: CASSPWGLAGAQFTQYF. The full variable domain, completed using reference TRBV7-6 and TRBJ2-3, is GAGVSQSPRYKVTKRGQDVALRCDPISGHVSLYWYRQALGQGPEFLTYFNYEAQQDKSGLPNDRFSAERPEGSISTLTIQRTEQRDSAMYRCASSPWGLAGAQFTQYFGPGTRLTVL.

The chain recombines TRBV5-1 with TRBJ2-1; D uncertain. CDR3 length: 14 residues. The V end was cut by 0 bases, the J end by 6 bases, with 10 bases between. CDR1 SGHRS and CDR2 YFSETQ come from the germline V gene. CDR3 in DNA: TGCGCCAGCAGCTTGGACAACGAAGGCAATGAGCAGTTCTTC. Its protein is CASSLDNEGNEQFF.

The chain couples TRBV20-1 to TRBJ2-7, with D tentatively TRBD1 (5 bases). The CDR3 has 14 residues. V dropped 6 bases and J dropped 2 bases, with 17 bases sitting between them. Germline CDR1 and CDR2: DFQATT and SNEGSKA (reference sequence). The CDR3 DNA follows: TGCAGTGCCCAAACACAGGCAACGACCTACGAGCAGTACTTC. Translating it yields CSAQTQATTYEQYF.

The genes are TRBV7-2 and TRBJ2-4; the D gene is possibly TRBD1 (8 bases). V shed 5 bases and J shed 8 bases, with 25 bases lying between them. CDR3 size: 17 residues. CDR1 SGHTA and CDR2 FQGNSA come from the germline V gene. The DNA of the CDR3 is TGTGCCAGCAGCCTACGTCCCAAGACAGGGGAGGGAGACATTCAGTACTTC. This sequence encodes CASSLRPKTGEGDIQYF.

The rearrangement uses TRBV29-1 and TRBJ1-2, with D unresolved. This CDR3 spans 10 amino acids. V lost 4 bases, J lost 8 bases, and 8 bases lay in between. Germline CDR1 is SQVTM and CDR2 is ANQGSEA. CDR3 sequence: CSVGRPGYTF. DNA for the CDR3: TGCAGCGTTGGACGTCCAGGCTACACCTTC.

The chain carries TRBV29-1 and TRBJ1-1; a weak D match, TRBD1 (6 bases). The CDR3 length is 14 residues. Germline CDR1 and CDR2: SQVTM and ANQGSEA. The germline V and J ends were trimmed by 7 bases and 5 bases, with 20 bases remaining between them. Written as DNA, the CDR3 is TGCAGCGGAACGACAGGCGGGTTAGGGACTGAAGCTTTCTTT. Protein: CSGTTGGLGTEAFF.

V usage is TRBV29-1 and J usage is TRBJ1-2; TRBD1 matches at 7 bases. In germline, CDR1 is SQVTM, CDR2 ANQGSEA. V lost 5 bases and J lost 6; bases outside the gene matches: 9. This CDR3 spans 13 amino acids. As DNA, the CDR3 is TGCAGCGTTCCCTTCGACAGGGCACATGGCTACACCTTC. This translates into CSVPFDRAHGYTF.

This rearrangement joins TRBV6-6 to TRBJ1-5; maybe TRBD1 (6 bases). Between the trimmed V and J ends, which lost 6 bases and 3 bases, there was a span of 15 bases. The CDR3 consists of 15 residues. Germline V gene lookup returns CDR1 MNHNY and CDR2 SVGAGI (reference sequence). As DNA, the CDR3 is TGTGCCAGCAGAGATCAGGACAGCAACAATCAGCCCCAGCATTTT. Its translation is CASRDQDSNNQPQHF.

The chain links TRBV2 to TRBJ2-7; tentatively, D is TRBD1 (6 bases). Germline V gives CDR1 SNHLY, CDR2 FYNNEI. The CDR3 has 12 residues. Trimming pared 7 bases from V and 6 bases from J, leaving 13 bases between. This chain's CDR3 is CASNVQGPEQYF. The CDR3 coding sequence is TGTGCCAGCAATGTCCAGGGGCCCGAGCAGTACTTC.

A few counts support this clonotype. V usage is TRBV5-1 and J usage is TRBJ2-4; the match to TRBD2 covers 9 bases. The CDR3 covers 16 residues. Germline loops: CDR1 SGHRS, CDR2 YFSETQ. The trim removed 4 bases at V and 3 bases at J, leaving 8 bases unmatched. CDR3: CASSLPSGAFKNIQYF. DNA of the CDR3: TGCGCCAGCAGCCTCCCTAGCGGGGCCTTCAAAAACATTCAGTACTTC. Complete variable domain (other parts from reference TRBV5-1 and TRBJ2-4): KAGVTQTPRYLIKTRGQQVTLSCSPISGHRSVSWYQQTPGQGLQFLFEYFSETQRNKGNFPGRFSGRQFSNSRSEMNVSTLELGDSALYLCASSLPSGAFKNIQYFGAGTRLSVL.

The table lists this clonotype with a few counts. The chain uses TRBV5-5 and TRBJ1-5, with 7 bases matching TRBD1. CDR1 and CDR2 (germline): SGHKS, YYEKEE (reference sequence). This CDR3 spans 15 amino acids. Unmatched junction bases numbered 4, after V lost 3 bases and J lost 1 base. The CDR3 sequence: CASSWGTESNQPQHF. DNA for the CDR3: TGTGCCAGCAGCTGGGGGACAGAGAGCAATCAGCCCCAGCATTTT.

The chain uses TRBV6-2 or TRBV6-3 and TRBJ1-2; D might be TRBD1 (6 bases). CDR1 is MNHEY, CDR2 SVGEGT, per germline. The CDR3 covers 15 residues. V gave up 6 bases and J gave up 2 bases, with 16 bases separating them. In DNA, the CDR3 is TGTGCCAGCAGCCGGACAGACGGGCGAAACTATGGCTACACCTTC. Protein product: CASSRTDGRNYGYTF.

The gene calls are TRBV12-3 or TRBV12-4 and TRBJ1-6; the D gene is possibly TRBD1 (6 bases). The V and J ends lost 8 bases and 8 bases respectively, with 16 bases between them. There are 14 residues in the CDR3. The CDR3 coding sequence is TGTGCCAGCGGCTCCACAGGGTTTGATTCACCCCTCCACTTT. It encodes CASGSTGFDSPLHF.

The chain combines TRBV7-2 with TRBJ2-1; D is uncertain. The CDR3 is 16 amino acids. Per germline, CDR1 SGHTA and CDR2 FQGNSA. Trimming took off 5 bases at V and 0 bases at J, with 14 bases between the two ends. DNA for the CDR3: TGTGCCAGCAGCGCAAATCCGGGCTTCTCCTACAATGAGCAGTTCTTC. Amino acids: CASSANPGFSYNEQFF.

This chain joins TRBV3-1 and TRBJ1-1; D is uncertain. This CDR3 spans 12 amino acids. V gave up 1 base and J gave up 10 bases, with 10 bases separating them. CDR1 and CDR2 from the germline V gene are LGHDT and YNNKEL (reference sequence). CDR3 coding DNA: TGTGCCAGCAGCCAAGGAGTCTTAGGAGCTTTCTTT. It codes for CASSQGVLGAFF.

The J gene is TRBJ2-5, the V gene TRBV12-3 or TRBV12-4; 9 positions agree with TRBD2. The CDR3 extends over 17 amino acids. After removal of 1 base from V and 4 bases from J, the junction contained 10 bases not matched to a gene. This CDR3 is CASSLVTETSGTETQYF. The DNA of the CDR3 is TGTGCCAGCAGTTTAGTAACTGAGACTAGCGGAACAGAGACCCAGTACTTC.

The rearrangement links TRBV20-1 to TRBJ2-5; TRBD1 aligns across 7 bases. Per germline, CDR1 DFQATT and CDR2 SNEGSKA (reference sequence). V lost 3 bases to trimming and J lost 1 base; unmatched junction nucleotides: 5. The CDR3 has 14 amino acids. CDR3 region: CSASPGQTQETQYF. The CDR3 nucleotides read TGCAGTGCTAGCCCGGGACAGACCCAAGAGACCCAGTACTTC.

This clonotype was detected only a few times. The J gene is TRBJ1-1, the V gene TRBV5-4, with D unclear. This CDR3 comprises 14 residues. V gave up 0 bases and J gave up 3 bases, with 9 bases separating them. Germline V gives CDR1 SGHNT, CDR2 YYREEE (reference sequence). CDR3 in DNA: TGTGCCAGCAGCTTGGGCCAGACTTACACTGAAGCTTTCTTT. Its protein is CASSLGQTYTEAFF.